These 16 T cell receptor beta chains were sequenced from one sample in a study of lymphopenia after photon versus proton radiotherapy. TCRdb's copy holds only in-frame clones and misses some; the assay was immunoSEQ multiplex PCR. Among around 59,000 clones listed, roughly 83% were seen once. The source was peripheral blood, collected from a patient treated with proton-based radiotherapy. The receptors were sampled from a man between 60 and 75 years old with pancreatic cancer.

The chain joins TRBV19 to TRBJ2-1; weak D call: TRBD2 (5 bases). Per germline, CDR1 LNHDA and CDR2 SQIVND (reference sequence). The CDR3 is 13 amino acids. The V end was cut by 8 bases, the J end by 0 bases, with 8 bases between. Written as DNA, the CDR3 is TGTGCCAGTCAGAGGGACTCCTACAATGAGCAGTTCTTC. This codes for CASQRDSYNEQFF.

CDR3 loop: CASRPSNAPSYNEQFF. In nucleotides, the CDR3 is TGCGCCAGCAGACCGTCTAACGCGCCATCCTACAATGAGCAGTTCTTC. The V call is TRBV5-1, the J call TRBJ2-1; no clear D. The germline V and J ends were trimmed by 5 bases and 1 base, with 16 bases remaining between them. Per germline, CDR1 SGHRS and CDR2 YFSETQ. The CDR3 is made up of 16 amino acids.

This chain uses TRBV5-1 with TRBJ2-1, with D tentatively TRBD2 (6 bases). The V and J ends lost 1 base and 6 bases respectively, with 14 bases between them. The CDR3 loop spans 15 amino acids. CDR1 and CDR2 (germline): SGHRS, YFSETQ. CDR3 sequence: CASSLTGVETNEQFF. The CDR3 coding sequence is TGCGCCAGCAGCTTGACGGGGGTCGAAACCAATGAGCAGTTCTTC. Looking up the rest from reference TRBV5-1 and TRBJ2-1 gives the full variable domain: KAGVTQTPRYLIKTRGQQVTLSCSPISGHRSVSWYQQTPGQGLQFLFEYFSETQRNKGNFPGRFSGRQFSNSRSEMNVSTLELGDSALYLCASSLTGVETNEQFFGPGTRLTVL.

The sample holds a few counts of this clone. The chain couples TRBV11-3 to TRBJ2-7, with D uncertain. V was trimmed by 5 bases and J by 6 bases, leaving 8 bases between them. The CDR3 consists of 11 residues. Germline values: CDR1 SGHNT, CDR2 YENEEA. The CDR3 DNA follows: TGTGCCAGCAGCCACGGTGTCGAGCAGTACTTC. Translating it yields CASSHGVEQYF.

This clone was detected only once. CDR3 coding DNA: TGTGCCATCAGCGACCGTGGGGGTTACACAGATACGCAGTATTTT. Translated, it gives CAISDRGGYTDTQYF. The J gene is TRBJ2-3, the V gene TRBV10-3; the D call may be TRBD1 or TRBD2 (5 bases each). This CDR3 has 15 amino acids. V was cut by 6 bases and J by 2 bases, with 15 bases left in between. CDR1 ENHRY and CDR2 SYGVKD come from the germline V gene.

The rearrangement uses TRBV6-5 and TRBJ1-1; possibly TRBD1 for D (5 bases). Germline-derived CDR1 and CDR2 are MNHEY and SVGAGI. Trimming pared 2 bases from V and 0 bases from J, leaving 7 bases between. This CDR3 comprises 14 residues. The CDR3 nucleotides read TGTGCCAGCAGTTACGGGGCCTTGAACACTGAAGCTTTCTTT. Protein product: CASSYGALNTEAFF.

This sequence joins TRBV14 and TRBJ1-1; D uncertain. With 3 bases removed from V and 10 bases from J, the gap between germline ends came to 21 bases. CDR3 size: 15 residues. Per germline, CDR1 SGHDN and CDR2 FVKESK. CDR3 loop: CASSHWGGKAGSAFF. For the CDR3, the DNA is TGTGCCAGCAGCCACTGGGGTGGGAAGGCGGGTTCAGCTTTCTTT.

The V and J genes are TRBV9 and TRBJ2-2; D call uncertain. Trimming left V 0 bases short and J 2 bases short, with 8 bases between. Germline V gene sequence: CDR1 SGDLS, CDR2 YYNGEE. CDR3 size: 15 residues. The CDR3 region has the DNA TGTGCCAGCAGCGTAGGGAGCGTTAACACCGGGGAGCTGTTTTTT. Amino acids: CASSVGSVNTGELFF.

The CDR3 is CASSTGQLNSPLHF. CDR3 coding DNA: TGTGCCAGCAGTACGGGACAGCTTAATTCACCCCTCCACTTT. The V gene is TRBV28, the J gene TRBJ1-6; TRBD1 matches at 7 bases. Trimming removed 5 bases from V and 6 bases from J; junction bases left unmatched: 4. Germline V gene sequence: CDR1 MDHEN, CDR2 SYDVKM. The CDR3 length is 14 residues.

The gene calls are TRBV18 and TRBJ2-1, with D perhaps matching TRBD1 or TRBD2 (5 bases each). Trimming left V 3 bases short and J 6 bases short, with 18 bases between. The CDR3 spans 16 residues. CDR1 and CDR2 from the germline V gene are KGHSH and LQKENI. The CDR3: CASSPPMGVGFNEQFF. CDR3 nucleotide sequence: TGTGCCAGCTCACCCCCAATGGGGGTTGGCTTCAATGAGCAGTTCTTC.

This rearrangement joins TRBV5-4 to TRBJ1-2; TRBD1 matches 11 bases. V lost 3 bases and J lost 4; bases outside the gene matches: 5. Germline CDR1 SGHNT, CDR2 YYREEE (reference sequence). The CDR3 covers 15 residues. CDR3 sequence (DNA): TGTGCCAGCAGCTGGGGGACAGGGGGGACCTATGGCTACACCTTC. This sequence encodes CASSWGTGGTYGYTF.

A few counts support this clone. V gene TRBV6-1 combines with J gene TRBJ2-7; a possible D gene is TRBD1 (6 bases). The CDR3 covers 13 residues. Germline V gene sequence: CDR1 MNHNS, CDR2 SASEGT. Trimming cost V 7 bases and J 3 bases, with 13 bases left between them. The CDR3 bases are TGTGCCAGCACTTATGGACAGCGCTACGAGCAGTACTTC. It is translated as CASTYGQRYEQYF.

As for this clone: Distinct nucleotide sequences in the sample also encode this CDR3. CDR3 region: CASSIGRNTEAFF. CDR3 coding DNA: TGTGCCAGTAGTATTGGGCGAAACACTGAAGCTTTCTTT. V and J are TRBV19 and TRBJ1-1; unclear D gene. In germline, CDR1 is LNHDA, CDR2 SQIVND (reference sequence). The CDR3 totals 13 residues. Trimming shortened V by 3 bases and J by 2 bases, and 7 bases separated the two germline ends.

The V call is TRBV14, the J call TRBJ2-1, with D possibly TRBD1 on 5 matching bases. V was clipped by 4 bases and J by 5 bases, with 15 bases between them. The CDR3 runs 15 residues. Germline lookup yields CDR1 SGHDN and CDR2 FVKESK. The CDR3 coding sequence is TGTGCCAGCAGCCTCCAGGGTCTGCCCAACAATGAGCAGTTCTTC. It translates to CASSLQGLPNNEQFF.

The chain is built from TRBV5-4 and TRBJ1-2; unclear D gene. Between the trimmed V and J ends, which lost 4 bases and 4 bases, there was a span of 14 bases. The germline V gene has CDR1 SGHNT and CDR2 YYREEE (reference sequence). The CDR3 contains 14 residues. The CDR3 DNA is TGTGCCAGCAGCGTAGCCCCGGGCGGCTATGGCTACACCTTC. Amino acids: CASSVAPGGYGYTF. The full variable domain, completed using reference TRBV5-4 and TRBJ1-2, is ETGVTQSPTHLIKTRGQQVTLRCSSQSGHNTVSWYQQALGQGPQFIFQYYREEENGRGNFPPRFSGLQFPNYSSELNVNALELDDSALYLCASSVAPGGYGYTFGSGTRLTVV.

This rearrangement joins TRBV7-6 to TRBJ2-4; D remains ambiguous. CDR1 is SGHVS, CDR2 FNYEAQ, per germline. V was trimmed by 5 bases and J by 0 bases, leaving 29 bases between them. This CDR3 has 21 residues. In DNA, the CDR3 is TGTGCCAGCAGCCCTTATTCCTTCGTAGTAGACGGTACCCTAGCCAAAAACATTCAGTACTTC. Amino acid sequence: CASSPYSFVVDGTLAKNIQYF.